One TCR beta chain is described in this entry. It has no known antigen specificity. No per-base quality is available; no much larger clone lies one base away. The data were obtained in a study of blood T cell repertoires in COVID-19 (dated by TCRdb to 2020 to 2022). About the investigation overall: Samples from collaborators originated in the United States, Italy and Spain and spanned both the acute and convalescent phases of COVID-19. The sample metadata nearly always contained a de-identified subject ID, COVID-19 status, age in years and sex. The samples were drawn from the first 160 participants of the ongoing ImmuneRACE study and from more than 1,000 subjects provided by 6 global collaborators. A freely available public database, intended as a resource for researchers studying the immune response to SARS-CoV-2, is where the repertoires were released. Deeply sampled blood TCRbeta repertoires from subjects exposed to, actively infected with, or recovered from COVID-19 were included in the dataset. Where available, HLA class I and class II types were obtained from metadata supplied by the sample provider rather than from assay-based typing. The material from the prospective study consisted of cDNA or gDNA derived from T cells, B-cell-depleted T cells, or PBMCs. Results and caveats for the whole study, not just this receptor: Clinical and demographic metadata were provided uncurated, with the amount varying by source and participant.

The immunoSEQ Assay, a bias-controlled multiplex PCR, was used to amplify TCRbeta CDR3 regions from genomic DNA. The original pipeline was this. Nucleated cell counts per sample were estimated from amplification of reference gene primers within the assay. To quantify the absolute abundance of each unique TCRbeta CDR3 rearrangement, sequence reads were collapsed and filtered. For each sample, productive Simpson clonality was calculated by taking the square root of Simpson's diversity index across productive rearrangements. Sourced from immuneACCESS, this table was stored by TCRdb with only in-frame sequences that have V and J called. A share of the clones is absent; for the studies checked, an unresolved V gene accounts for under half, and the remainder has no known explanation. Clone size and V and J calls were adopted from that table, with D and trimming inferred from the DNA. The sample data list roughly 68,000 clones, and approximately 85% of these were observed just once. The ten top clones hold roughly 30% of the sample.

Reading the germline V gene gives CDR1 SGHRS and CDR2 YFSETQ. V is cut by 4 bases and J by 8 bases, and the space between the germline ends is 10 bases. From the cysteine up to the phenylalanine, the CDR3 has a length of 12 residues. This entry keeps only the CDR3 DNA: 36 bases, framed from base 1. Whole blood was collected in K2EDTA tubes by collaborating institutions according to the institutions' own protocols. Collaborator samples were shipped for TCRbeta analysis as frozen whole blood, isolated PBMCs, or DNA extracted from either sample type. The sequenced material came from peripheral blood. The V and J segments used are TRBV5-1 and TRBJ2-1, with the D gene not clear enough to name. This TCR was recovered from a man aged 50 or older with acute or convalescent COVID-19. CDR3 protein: CASSLYSHEQFF. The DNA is TGCGCCAGCAGCCTGTACAGCCATGAGCAGTTCTTC.